Shown below are 9 T cell receptor beta chains from a single sample sequenced in a study of cytomegalovirus exposure and HLA in healthy donors. TCRdb's table, derived via immunoSEQ multiplex PCR, lists solely in-frame clones and lacks some. The repertoire includes 120,000 or so clones, approximately 85% of them detected once, and nearly 5% sits in the top ten. The sequenced sample consisted of PBMCs. The receptors come from a man between 18 and 29 years old in good health and CMV-seronegative.

The sample holds one count of this clone. V and J are TRBV12-5 and TRBJ1-5; D is undetermined. V lost 7 bases and J 6 bases, leaving 13 bases between the germline ends. Germline CDR1 is LGHNT and CDR2 is FRNRAP. The CDR3 totals 13 residues. In DNA, the CDR3 is TGTGCTAGTGCCCCGTCCATCAGTCAGCCCCAGCATTTT. Protein sequence: CASAPSISQPQHF.

The genes are TRBV21-1 and TRBJ2-5; the table calls TRBD2, which could not be checked here. TRBV21-1 is given as a pseudogene. The CDR3 is 17 amino acids. CDR3 sequence reads: CASSKRGLAGSQETQYF. CDR3 bases: TGTGCCAGCAGCAAAAGGGGACTAGCGGGGAGCCAAGAGACCCAGTACTTC.

This clone appeared a few times. The rearrangement joins TRBV25-1 to TRBJ2-1; 7 bases agree with TRBD1. The CDR3 covers 14 residues. Germline CDR1 and CDR2: MGHDK and SYGVNS. The J segment lost 8 bases and the V segment lost 4 bases, leaving 8 bases of the junction unmatched. CDR3 amino acids: CASSGLTGSDEQFF. The CDR3 nucleotides read TGTGCCAGCAGTGGGTTGACAGGGTCTGATGAGCAGTTCTTC.

V and J are TRBV5-4 and TRBJ2-5; TRBD1 matches at 9 bases. The CDR3 runs 14 residues. Unmatched junction bases numbered 4, after V lost 2 bases and J lost 5 bases. Germline CDR1 and CDR2: SGHNT and YYREEE (reference sequence). The CDR3 DNA reads TGTGCCAGCAGCTTACAGGGGGCAGGGGAGACCCAGTACTTC. It codes for CASSLQGAGETQYF.

The chain uses TRBV9 and TRBJ2-1; 9 nucleotides align to TRBD2. This CDR3 is built from 15 residues. CDR1 and CDR2 from the germline V gene are SGDLS and YYNGEE. V gave up 3 bases and J gave up 1 base; unmatched junction bases: 2. The CDR3 region has the DNA TGTGCCAGCAGCGGTAGCGGGAGTTCCTACAATGAGCAGTTCTTC. It codes for CASSGSGSSYNEQFF.

V usage is TRBV7-9 and J usage is TRBJ1-1; perhaps TRBD1 as D (5 bases). The CDR3 has 12 amino acids. Per germline, CDR1 SEHNR and CDR2 FQNEAQ (reference sequence). V lost 5 bases to trimming and J lost 7 bases, with 11 bases between them. DNA of the CDR3: TGTGCCAGCAGCCTTACAGGTTATGAAGCTTTCTTT. Residues: CASSLTGYEAFF. The full variable domain, its missing parts supplied by reference TRBV7-9 and TRBJ1-1, is DTGVSQNPRHKITKRGQNVTFRCDPISEHNRLYWYRQTLGQGPEFLTYFQNEAQLEKSRLLSDRFSAERPKGSFSTLEIQRTEQGDSAMYLCASSLTGYEAFFGQGTRLTVV.

V is TRBV18 and J is TRBJ1-3; TRBD1 is a possible D gene (6 bases). Germline assignment: CDR1 KGHSH and CDR2 LQKENI. V was clipped by 2 bases and J by 0 bases, with 11 bases between them. The CDR3 length is 16 residues. CDR3 sequence reads: CASSPVSGASGNTIYF. The CDR3 region has the DNA TGTGCCAGCTCACCAGTTTCAGGGGCCTCTGGAAACACCATATATTTT. The full variable domain, in which reference TRBV18 and TRBJ1-3 provide the parts outside the CDR3, is NAGVMQNPRHLVRRRGQEARLRCSPMKGHSHVYWYRQLPEEGLKFMVYLQKENIIDESGMPKERFSAEFPKEGPSILRIQQVVRGDSAAYFCASSPVSGASGNTIYFGEGSWLTVV.

The chain joins TRBV5-8 to TRBJ1-2; D uncertain. The germline V gene encodes CDR1 SGHTS and CDR2 YDEGEE. The V end lost 1 base, the J end lost 1 base, and 17 bases lay between the germline ends. There are 17 residues in the CDR3. The CDR3 region is CASSLLTTPPHNYGYTF. The CDR3 nucleotides are TGTGCCAGCAGCTTGCTCACCACACCGCCTCATAACTATGGCTACACCTTC.

This clone has more than one count but fewer than ten. The chain combines TRBV27 with TRBJ1-2; D call uncertain. Germline V CDR1 and CDR2: MNHEY, SMNVEV (reference sequence). This CDR3 is built from 14 residues. Trimming cost V 0 bases and J 0 bases, with 5 bases left between them. CDR3 amino acids: CASSLSQANYGYTF. The CDR3 DNA follows: TGTGCCAGCAGTTTATCGCAGGCTAACTATGGCTACACCTTC.